This T cell receptor beta chain came from a study of blood T cell repertoires in COVID-19. Looking at the study overall: Samples representing acute and convalescent COVID-19 were sourced from the United States, Italy and Spain.

Per the authors' pipeline: How many nucleated cells were present was estimated from reference gene primer amplification. Here immunoSEQ multiplex PCR was the method, and the copy in TCRdb shows in-frame clones only, minus some. The DNA was the basis for D and trimming; V, J and clone size are from that table. Seen here are 45,000 or so clones, roughly 86% observed once, and the top ten hold approximately 15%. The V gene lost 0 bases and the J gene lost 3 bases, with 13 bases spanning the gap. Germline CDR1 SGDLS, CDR2 YYNGEE. The CDR3 is made up of 15 amino acids. The sequence came from a human donor in a cohort sampled during active COVID-19. What was sequenced was peripheral blood. The V gene is TRBV9, the J gene TRBJ2-7, with D maybe TRBD1 (6 bases). The chain's CDR3 is CASSVEAGTLYEQYF. Here the CDR3 DNA reads TGTGCCAGCAGCGTAGAGGCCGGGACACTCTACGAGCAGTACTTC. Full variable domain (rest looked up from reference TRBV9 and TRBJ2-7): DSGVTQTPKHLITATGQRVTLRCSPRSGDLSVYWYQQSLDQGLQFLIQYYNGEERAKGNILERFSAQQFPDLHSELNLSSLELGDSALYFCASSVEAGTLYEQYFGPGTRLTVT.